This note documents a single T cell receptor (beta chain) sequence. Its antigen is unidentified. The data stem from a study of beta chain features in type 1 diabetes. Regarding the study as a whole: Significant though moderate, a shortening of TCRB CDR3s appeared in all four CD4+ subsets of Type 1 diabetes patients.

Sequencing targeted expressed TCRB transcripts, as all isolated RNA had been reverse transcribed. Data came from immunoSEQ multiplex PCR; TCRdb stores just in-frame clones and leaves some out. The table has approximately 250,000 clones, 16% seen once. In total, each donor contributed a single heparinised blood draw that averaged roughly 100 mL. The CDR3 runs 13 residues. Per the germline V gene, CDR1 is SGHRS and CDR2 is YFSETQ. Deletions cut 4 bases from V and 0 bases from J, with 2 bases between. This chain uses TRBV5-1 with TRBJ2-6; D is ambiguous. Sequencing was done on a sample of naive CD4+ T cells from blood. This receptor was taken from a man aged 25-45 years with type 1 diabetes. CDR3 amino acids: CASSPSGANVLTF. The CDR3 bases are TGCGCCAGCAGCCCCTCTGGGGCCAACGTCCTGACTTTC.